A selection of T cell receptor beta chains follows, all from one sample in a study of a mutant IDH1 vaccine in newly diagnosed glioma. Using immunoSEQ multiplex PCR, the repertoire was profiled, and TCRdb retains in-frame clones only, with some absent. The sample shows around 53,000 clones, about 88% of them seen only once. Their specific antigens are unknown. The source material was PBMCs, sampled from a glioma patient whose treatment included an IDH1 peptide vaccine. These receptors all come from a woman in her thirties with glioma. Some clones in this sample may be carry-over from other donors' samples. The CDR3 runs from the conserved cysteine through the conserved F or W. The order of the fields is J gene, D gene, V gene, clone size, CDR3 DNA, CDR3 protein. D genes are given only for firm matches. Not all rows give a size; the values are once, few, many and, for expanded clones, a class.

j_gene: TRBJ2-7
d_gene: .
v_gene: TRBV10-1
abundance: .
CDR3nt: TGCGCCAGCAGCGGAGGGGGGCCACCCTACGAGCAGTACTTC
CDR3aa: CASSGGGPPYEQYF

j_gene: TRBJ2-1
d_gene: .
v_gene: TRBV10-2
abundance: .
CDR3nt: TGCGCCAGCAGTGAAGGTCCCCCCGTCAATGAGCAGTTCTTC
CDR3aa: CASSEGPPVNEQFF

j_gene: TRBJ2-4
d_gene: .
v_gene: TRBV5-1
abundance: .
CDR3nt: TGCGCCAGCAGCTTGGGGGGATTCCTAGCCAAAAACATTCAGTACTTC
CDR3aa: CASSLGGFLAKNIQYF

j_gene: TRBJ2-4
d_gene: .
v_gene: TRBV13
abundance: .
CDR3nt: TGTGCCAGCAGCCCGTTTTCTCAGGCCAAAAACATTCAGTACTTC
CDR3aa: CASSPFSQAKNIQYF

j_gene: TRBJ2-2
d_gene: .
v_gene: TRBV7-8
abundance: .
CDR3nt: TGTGCCAGCAGCTTAGTTCGCGGACTTCGGGGCGAGACCGGGGAGCTGTTTTTT
CDR3aa: CASSLVRGLRGETGELFF

j_gene: TRBJ1-1
d_gene: .
v_gene: TRBV6-6
abundance: .
CDR3nt: TGTGCCAGCAGCTCACGCGGGGGGTCTGGGAACACTGAAGCTTTCTTT
CDR3aa: CASSSRGGSGNTEAFF

j_gene: TRBJ1-1
d_gene: .
v_gene: TRBV29-1
abundance: .
CDR3nt: TGCAGCGTCGGGCGGTGGACTGAAGCTTTCTTT
CDR3aa: CSVGRWTEAFF

j_gene: TRBJ2-3
d_gene: TRBD1
v_gene: TRBV5-4
abundance: .
CDR3nt: TGTGCCAGCAGCTTACCCCCGGGACAGGGACCAGATACGCAGTATTTT
CDR3aa: CASSLPPGQGPDTQYF

j_gene: TRBJ2-1
d_gene: TRBD2
v_gene: TRBV7-9
abundance: .
CDR3nt: TGTGCCAGCAGCTTTCGACTAGCGGAGAGAGACAATGAGCAGTTCTTC
CDR3aa: CASSFRLAERDNEQFF

j_gene: TRBJ1-2
d_gene: TRBD1
v_gene: TRBV4-1
abundance: .
CDR3nt: TGCGCCAGCAGCCAACCCGTCGACAGGGCTAACTATGGCTACACCTTC
CDR3aa: CASSQPVDRANYGYTF

j_gene: TRBJ2-5
d_gene: TRBD2
v_gene: TRBV13
abundance: .
CDR3nt: TGTGCCAGCAGCCCGGGGGGACTTCCAAGCCAGACCCAGTACTTC
CDR3aa: CASSPGGLPSQTQYF

j_gene: TRBJ1-1
d_gene: .
v_gene: TRBV7-9
abundance: few
CDR3nt: TGTGCCAGCAGCTTAAAGGGAGACACTGAAGCTTTCTTT
CDR3aa: CASSLKGDTEAFF

j_gene: TRBJ1-2
d_gene: TRBD1
v_gene: TRBV4-1
abundance: .
CDR3nt: TGCGCCAGCAGCCCCTCCCAGGACAGGGTTTCCTATGGCTACACCTTC
CDR3aa: CASSPSQDRVSYGYTF

j_gene: TRBJ2-3
d_gene: TRBD2
v_gene: TRBV10-2
abundance: .
CDR3nt: TGCGCCACGAGGGAGCGGGGTAGCACAGATACGCAGTATTTT
CDR3aa: CATRERGSTDTQYF

j_gene: TRBJ1-4
d_gene: .
v_gene: TRBV13
abundance: .
CDR3nt: TGTGCCAGCAGCCCCCGGCAGGGTAATGAAAAACTGTTTTTT
CDR3aa: CASSPRQGNEKLFF

j_gene: TRBJ2-2
d_gene: .
v_gene: TRBV5-6
abundance: .
CDR3nt: TGTGCCAGCAGCACCCGGGATCTCACCGGGGAGCTGTTTTTT
CDR3aa: CASSTRDLTGELFF

j_gene: TRBJ2-7
d_gene: .
v_gene: TRBV27
abundance: .
CDR3nt: TGTGCCAGCAGTTTATCAACGAAGTTCAGGGGTTACGAGCAGTACTTC
CDR3aa: CASSLSTKFRGYEQYF

j_gene: TRBJ2-7
d_gene: .
v_gene: TRBV6-1
abundance: .
CDR3nt: TGTGCCAGCAGAGCCCTAAGTTCCTACGAGCAGTACTTC
CDR3aa: CASRALSSYEQYF

j_gene: TRBJ1-2
d_gene: .
v_gene: TRBV9
abundance: .
CDR3nt: TGTGCCAGCAGCGGCCAACTCCCTGGCTACACCTTC
CDR3aa: CASSGQLPGYTF

j_gene: TRBJ1-1
d_gene: .
v_gene: TRBV7-9
abundance: .
CDR3nt: TGTGCCAGCAACAGACCCCCGGTACCTGAAGCTTTCTTT
CDR3aa: CASNRPPVPEAFF

j_gene: TRBJ2-5
d_gene: TRBD2
v_gene: TRBV18
abundance: .
CDR3nt: TGTGCCAGCTCACCGAGCGGGACCCCTACCCAAGAGACCCAGTACTTC
CDR3aa: CASSPSGTPTQETQYF

j_gene: TRBJ2-3
d_gene: .
v_gene: TRBV5-4
abundance: .
CDR3nt: TGTGCCAGCAGCTTGGAGACCCGGCAGTATTTT
CDR3aa: CASSLETRQYF

j_gene: TRBJ1-1
d_gene: .
v_gene: TRBV29-1
abundance: few
CDR3nt: TGCAGCGTTGAACCCCGCGGGCAACTAGGCGCTGAAGCTTTCTTT
CDR3aa: CSVEPRGQLGAEAFF

j_gene: TRBJ1-2
d_gene: .
v_gene: TRBV6-1
abundance: once
CDR3nt: TGTGCCAGCAACCGGGACATCCTAAACTATGGCTACACCTTC
CDR3aa: CASNRDILNYGYTF

j_gene: TRBJ1-1
d_gene: .
v_gene: TRBV5-1
abundance: .
CDR3nt: TGCGCCAGCAGCTTGCAACAGGGTCAGGCTTTCTTT
CDR3aa: CASSLQQGQAFF

j_gene: TRBJ2-7
d_gene: TRBD2
v_gene: TRBV18
abundance: .
CDR3nt: TGTGCCAGCTCACCGACTAGCGGGGCCTCCTACGAGCAGTACTTC
CDR3aa: CASSPTSGASYEQYF

j_gene: TRBJ2-5
d_gene: .
v_gene: TRBV4-1
abundance: .
CDR3nt: TGCGCCAGCAGCCAAGTAGCGGAGACCCAGTACTTC
CDR3aa: CASSQVAETQYF

j_gene: TRBJ2-3
d_gene: .
v_gene: TRBV4-1
abundance: medium-sized
CDR3nt: TGCGCCAGCAGCCAAGGACAAGATACGCAGTATTTT
CDR3aa: CASSQGQDTQYF

j_gene: TRBJ2-7
d_gene: .
v_gene: TRBV12-2
abundance: .
CDR3nt: TGTGCAAGTCGCTTCGGCAGTCCCCCTAGCTCCTACGAGCAGTACTTC
CDR3aa: CASRFGSPPSSYEQYF

j_gene: TRBJ1-1
d_gene: TRBD1
v_gene: TRBV4-1
abundance: .
CDR3nt: TGCGCCAGCAGCCCGCGGGGGGACAGGGGGAACACTGAAGCTTTCTTT
CDR3aa: CASSPRGDRGNTEAFF

j_gene: TRBJ2-7
d_gene: .
v_gene: TRBV28
abundance: .
CDR3nt: TGTGCCAGCAGTTTTTCTAACTACGAGCAGTACTTC
CDR3aa: CASSFSNYEQYF

j_gene: TRBJ1-2
d_gene: .
v_gene: TRBV5-6
abundance: .
CDR3nt: TGTGCCAGCAGCGGCCGCGCCGTGAGTGACTATGGCTACACCTTC
CDR3aa: CASSGRAVSDYGYTF

j_gene: TRBJ1-1
d_gene: .
v_gene: TRBV5-4
abundance: .
CDR3nt: TGTGCCAGCAGCTTGAGTGCCACGTCGAACACTGAAGCTTTCTTT
CDR3aa: CASSLSATSNTEAFF

j_gene: TRBJ1-1
d_gene: TRBD1
v_gene: TRBV10-2
abundance: .
CDR3nt: TGCGCCAGCAGTGAGTCGAGAATCGCCAGGGGGGACACTGAAGCTTTCTTT
CDR3aa: CASSESRIARGDTEAFF

j_gene: TRBJ2-1
d_gene: .
v_gene: TRBV4-1
abundance: .
CDR3nt: TGCGCCAGCAGCCAAGAAGGGGTTTGGGCCGCCGACAATGAGCAGTTCTTC
CDR3aa: CASSQEGVWAADNEQFF

j_gene: TRBJ1-2
d_gene: .
v_gene: TRBV20-1
abundance: .
CDR3nt: TGCAGTGCTAGTACTGCAGGCTACACCTTC
CDR3aa: CSASTAGYTF

j_gene: TRBJ2-7
d_gene: .
v_gene: TRBV30
abundance: .
CDR3nt: TGTGCCTGGAGTGTAACGGCCGTTCAGGGCGAGCAGTACTTC
CDR3aa: CAWSVTAVQGEQYF

j_gene: TRBJ1-5
d_gene: .
v_gene: TRBV1
abundance: medium-sized
CDR3nt: TGCACCAGCAGCCAAGATCCCGGGGCCTCCAATCAGCCCCAGCATTTT
CDR3aa: CTSSQDPGASNQPQHF

j_gene: TRBJ2-3
d_gene: .
v_gene: TRBV30
abundance: once
CDR3nt: TGTGCCTGGAGTGGGTTAGCGAGCAGCACAGATACGCAGTATTTT
CDR3aa: CAWSGLASSTDTQYF

j_gene: TRBJ2-3
d_gene: .
v_gene: TRBV4-2
abundance: .
CDR3nt: TGTGCCAGCAGCCCTGGGACGCAGTCCACAGATACGCAGTATTTT
CDR3aa: CASSPGTQSTDTQYF

j_gene: TRBJ1-2
d_gene: TRBD1
v_gene: TRBV7-6
abundance: .
CDR3nt: TGTGCCAGCGGGACAGGGAATGGCTACACCTTC
CDR3aa: CASGTGNGYTF

j_gene: TRBJ2-1
d_gene: TRBD2
v_gene: TRBV4-1
abundance: .
CDR3nt: TGCGCCAGCAGCCCCCTGACTAGCGGGAGGAGCAATGAGCAGTTCTTC
CDR3aa: CASSPLTSGRSNEQFF

j_gene: TRBJ2-5
d_gene: TRBD2
v_gene: TRBV13
abundance: .
CDR3nt: TGTGCCAGCAGCTTGGGACTAGCGGGAGGGTGGGAGACCCAGTACTTC
CDR3aa: CASSLGLAGGWETQYF

j_gene: TRBJ1-5
d_gene: .
v_gene: TRBV7-3
abundance: .
CDR3nt: TGTGCCAGCAGCTTAATTTGGGGGCTTGGGTTTGGCAATCAGCCCCAGCATTTT
CDR3aa: CASSLIWGLGFGNQPQHF

j_gene: TRBJ1-1
d_gene: .
v_gene: TRBV5-4
abundance: .
CDR3nt: TGTGCCAGCAGCCGCGGAGGAGAGGGTGACACTGAAGCTTTCTTT
CDR3aa: CASSRGGEGDTEAFF

j_gene: TRBJ2-3
d_gene: .
v_gene: TRBV6-6
abundance: .
CDR3nt: TGTGCCAGCGGGAGGCGCACAGATACGCAGTATTTT
CDR3aa: CASGRRTDTQYF

j_gene: TRBJ1-2
d_gene: .
v_gene: TRBV27
abundance: .
CDR3nt: TGTGCCAGCGCTCCAGGGGCCATCTACGGCTACACCTTC
CDR3aa: CASAPGAIYGYTF

j_gene: TRBJ1-1
d_gene: .
v_gene: TRBV19
abundance: .
CDR3nt: TGTGCCAGTAGTGGGCCCGACAGAAACACTGAAGCTTTCTTT
CDR3aa: CASSGPDRNTEAFF

j_gene: TRBJ1-1
d_gene: .
v_gene: TRBV28
abundance: .
CDR3nt: TGTGCCAGTATGCCCCCCGACCGGGGAACTGAAGCTTTCTTT
CDR3aa: CASMPPDRGTEAFF

j_gene: TRBJ1-1
d_gene: .
v_gene: TRBV6-5
abundance: once
CDR3nt: TGTGCCAGCAGTTACTCGAGGACACAGAACACTGAAGCTTTCTTT
CDR3aa: CASSYSRTQNTEAFF

j_gene: TRBJ2-1
d_gene: TRBD2
v_gene: TRBV7-2
abundance: .
CDR3nt: TGTGCCAGCAGCTCCCGGGGACTAGCGGTCTACAATGAGCAGTTCTTC
CDR3aa: CASSSRGLAVYNEQFF

j_gene: TRBJ2-3
d_gene: .
v_gene: TRBV7-8
abundance: .
CDR3nt: TGTGCCAGCAGCCCAAGGGGAGCAGATACGCAGTATTTT
CDR3aa: CASSPRGADTQYF

j_gene: TRBJ1-2
d_gene: .
v_gene: TRBV28
abundance: once
CDR3nt: TGTGCCACCACCCGAAGGGACGGCGTTAGAGGCTACACCTTC
CDR3aa: CATTRRDGVRGYTF

j_gene: TRBJ2-5
d_gene: .
v_gene: TRBV10-3
abundance: .
CDR3nt: TGTGCCATCAGTGAGTCGTTGGCAGGGGCTGGGGAGACCCAGTACTTC
CDR3aa: CAISESLAGAGETQYF